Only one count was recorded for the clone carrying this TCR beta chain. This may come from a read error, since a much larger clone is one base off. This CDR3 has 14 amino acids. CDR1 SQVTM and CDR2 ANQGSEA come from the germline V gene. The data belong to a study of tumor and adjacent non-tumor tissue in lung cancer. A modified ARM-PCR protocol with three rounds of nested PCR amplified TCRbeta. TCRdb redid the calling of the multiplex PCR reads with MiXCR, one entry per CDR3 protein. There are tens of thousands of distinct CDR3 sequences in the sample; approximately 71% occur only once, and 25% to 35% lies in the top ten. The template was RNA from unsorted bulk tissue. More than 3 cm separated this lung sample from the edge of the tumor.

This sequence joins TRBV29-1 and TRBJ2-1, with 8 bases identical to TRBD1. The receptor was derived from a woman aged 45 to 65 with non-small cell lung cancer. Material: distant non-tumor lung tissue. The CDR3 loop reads CSVSQGVSSNEQLF. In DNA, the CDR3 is TGCAGCGTCTCACAGGGGGTATCCTCTAATGAGCAGCTCTTC.